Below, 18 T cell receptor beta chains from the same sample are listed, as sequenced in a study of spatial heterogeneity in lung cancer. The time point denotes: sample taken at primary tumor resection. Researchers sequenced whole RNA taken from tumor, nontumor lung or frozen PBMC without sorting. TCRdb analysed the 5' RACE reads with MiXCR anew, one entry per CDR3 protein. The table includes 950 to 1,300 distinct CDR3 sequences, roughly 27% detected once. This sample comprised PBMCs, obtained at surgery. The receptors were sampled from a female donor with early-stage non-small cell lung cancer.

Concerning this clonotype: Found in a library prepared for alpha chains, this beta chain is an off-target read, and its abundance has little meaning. The CDR3 here is CASSPGLAGGLLNTQYF. CDR3 bases: TGTGCCAGCAGCCCCGGACTAGCGGGGGGGTTGTTGAATACGCAGTATTTT. This rearrangement joins TRBV9 to TRBJ2-3; 15 bases line up with TRBD2. Per germline, CDR1 SGDLS and CDR2 YYNGEE. Germline trimming cut 4 bases from V and 7 bases from J; bases unmatched to any gene: 10. The CDR3 contains 17 residues.

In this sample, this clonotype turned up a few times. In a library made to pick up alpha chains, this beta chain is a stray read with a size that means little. The CDR3 loop reads CASSPGGRSSYNEQFF. CDR3 bases: TGTGCCAGCAGCCCCGGGGGGAGGAGCTCCTACAATGAGCAGTTCTTC. The genes are TRBV11-3 and TRBJ2-1, with 7 bases matching TRBD2. V lost 5 bases, J lost 0 bases, and 7 bases stayed unmatched. Looked up from germline, CDR1 is SGHNT and CDR2 is YENEEA. The CDR3 has 16 residues.

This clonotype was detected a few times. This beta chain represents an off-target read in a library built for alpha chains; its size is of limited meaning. The CDR3 is CASSQGQGAAYEQYF. CDR3 nucleotide sequence: TGCGCCAGCAGCCAAGGGCAGGGGGCCGCCTACGAGCAGTACTTC. The gene calls are TRBV4-1 and TRBJ2-7; 8 bases align to TRBD1. With 1 base clipped from V and 2 bases from J, the junction kept 4 bases outside the gene matches. Germline V lookup: CDR1 MGHRA, CDR2 YSYEKL. The CDR3 covers 15 residues.

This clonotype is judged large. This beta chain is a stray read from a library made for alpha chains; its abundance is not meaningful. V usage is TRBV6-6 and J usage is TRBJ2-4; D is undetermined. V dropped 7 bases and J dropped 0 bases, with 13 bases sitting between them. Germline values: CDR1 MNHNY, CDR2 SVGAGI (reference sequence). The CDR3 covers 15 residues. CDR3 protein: CASTQSRVAKNIQYF. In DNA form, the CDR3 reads TGTGCCAGCACCCAGTCCCGGGTAGCCAAAAACATTCAGTACTTC.

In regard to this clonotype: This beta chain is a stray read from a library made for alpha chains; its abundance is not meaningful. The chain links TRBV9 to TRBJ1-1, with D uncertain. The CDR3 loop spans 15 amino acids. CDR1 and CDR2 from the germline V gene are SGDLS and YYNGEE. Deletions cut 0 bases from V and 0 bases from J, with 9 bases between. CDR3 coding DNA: TGTGCCAGCAGCGTAGCGCCCAGCGTGAACACTGAAGCTTTCTTT. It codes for CASSVAPSVNTEAFF.

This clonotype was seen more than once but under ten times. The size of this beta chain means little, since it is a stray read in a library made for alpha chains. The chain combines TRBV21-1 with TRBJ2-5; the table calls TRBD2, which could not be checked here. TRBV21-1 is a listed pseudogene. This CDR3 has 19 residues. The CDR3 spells CASSKDVITSRVLPETQYF. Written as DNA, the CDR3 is TGTGCCAGCAGCAAAGATGTGATAACCTCGCGGGTACTACCAGAGACCCAGTACTTC.

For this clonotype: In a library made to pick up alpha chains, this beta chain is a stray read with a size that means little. The CDR3 here is CASSSLHGTGSEQYF. DNA for the CDR3: TGTGCCAGCAGTTCACTACACGGGACAGGGAGCGAGCAGTACTTC. This sequence joins TRBV28 and TRBJ2-7, with 9 nucleotides matching TRBD1. The V and J ends lost 4 bases and 6 bases, in that order; junction bases with no gene match: 10. The V gene's germline CDR1 is MDHEN and CDR2 SYDVKM. The CDR3 is 15 amino acids. The variable domain in full, with the rest retrieved from reference TRBV28 and TRBJ2-7, is DVKVTQSSRYLVKRTGEKVFLECVQDMDHENMFWYRQDPGLGLRLIYFSYDVKMKEKGDIPEGYSVSREKKERFSLILESASTNQTSMYLCASSSLHGTGSEQYFGPGTRLTVT.

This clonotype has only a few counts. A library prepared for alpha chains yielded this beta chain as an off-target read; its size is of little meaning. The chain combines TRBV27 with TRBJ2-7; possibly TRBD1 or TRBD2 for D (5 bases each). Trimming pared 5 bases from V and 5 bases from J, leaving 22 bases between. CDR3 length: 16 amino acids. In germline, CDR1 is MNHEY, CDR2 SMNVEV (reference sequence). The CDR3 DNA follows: TGTGCCAGCAGTCCTATACATATTGGACGGGGCCACGAGCAGTACTTC. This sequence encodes CASSPIHIGRGHEQYF.

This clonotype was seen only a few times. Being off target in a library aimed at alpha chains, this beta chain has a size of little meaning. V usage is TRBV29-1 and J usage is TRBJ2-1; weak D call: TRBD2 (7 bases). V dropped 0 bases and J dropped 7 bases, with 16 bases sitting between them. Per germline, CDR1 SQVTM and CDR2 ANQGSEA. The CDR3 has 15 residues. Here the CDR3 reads CSVEDTAGAGNEQFF. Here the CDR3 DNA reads TGCAGCGTTGAAGATACGGCGGGGGCCGGGAATGAGCAGTTCTTC.

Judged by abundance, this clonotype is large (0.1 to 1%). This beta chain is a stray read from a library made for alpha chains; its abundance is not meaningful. The CDR3 DNA reads TGCAGCGTTGAAGACGGGCTAGCGGGTATCAATGAGCAGTTCTTC. This translates into CSVEDGLAGINEQFF. V usage is TRBV29-1 and J usage is TRBJ2-1; TRBD2 matches 8 bases. Germline values: CDR1 SQVTM, CDR2 ANQGSEA. The CDR3 spans 15 residues. The J segment lost 6 bases and the V segment lost 0 bases, leaving 7 bases of the junction unmatched.

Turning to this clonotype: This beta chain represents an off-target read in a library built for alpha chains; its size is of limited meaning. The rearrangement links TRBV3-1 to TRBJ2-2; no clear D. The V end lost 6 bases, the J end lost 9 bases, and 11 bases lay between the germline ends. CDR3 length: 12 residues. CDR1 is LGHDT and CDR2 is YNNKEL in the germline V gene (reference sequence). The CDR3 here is CASRSEVRELFF. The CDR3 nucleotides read TGTGCCAGCAGATCAGAAGTACGGGAGCTGTTTTTT.

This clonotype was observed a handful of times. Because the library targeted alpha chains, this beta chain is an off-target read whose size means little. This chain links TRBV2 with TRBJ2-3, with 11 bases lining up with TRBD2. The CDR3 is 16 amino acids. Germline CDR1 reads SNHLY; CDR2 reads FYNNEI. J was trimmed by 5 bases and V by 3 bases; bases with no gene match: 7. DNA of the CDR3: TGTGCCAGCAGTGACGCTAGCGGGGGGTTTGGAGATACGCAGTATTTT. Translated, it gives CASSDASGGFGDTQYF.

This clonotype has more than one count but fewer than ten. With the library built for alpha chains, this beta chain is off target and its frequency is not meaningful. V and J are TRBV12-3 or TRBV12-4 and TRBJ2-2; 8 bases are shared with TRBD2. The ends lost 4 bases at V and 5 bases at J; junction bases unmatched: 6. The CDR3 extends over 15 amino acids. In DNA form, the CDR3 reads TGTGCCAGCAGTTCGGGGGGGTTTCTTACCGGGGAGCTGTTTTTT. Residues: CASSSGGFLTGELFF.

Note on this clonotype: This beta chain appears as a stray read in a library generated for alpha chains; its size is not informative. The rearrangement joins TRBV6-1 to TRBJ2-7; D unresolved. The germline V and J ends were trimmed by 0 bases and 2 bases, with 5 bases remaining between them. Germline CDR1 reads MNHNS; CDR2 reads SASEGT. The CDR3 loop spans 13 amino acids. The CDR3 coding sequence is TGTGCCAGCAGTGAAGCCAGCACCTACGAGCAGTACGTC. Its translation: CASSEASTYEQYV.

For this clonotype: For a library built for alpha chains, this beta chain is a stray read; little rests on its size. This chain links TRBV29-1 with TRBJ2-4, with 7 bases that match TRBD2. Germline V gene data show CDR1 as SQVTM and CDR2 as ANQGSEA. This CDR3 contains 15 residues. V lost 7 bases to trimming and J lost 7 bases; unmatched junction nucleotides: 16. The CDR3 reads CSGSLPGGRANIQYF. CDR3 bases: TGCAGCGGGAGTCTGCCGGGAGGCAGGGCTAACATTCAGTACTTC. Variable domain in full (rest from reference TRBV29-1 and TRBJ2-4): SAVISQKPSRDICQRGTSLTIQCQVDSQVTMMFWYRQQPGQSLTLIATANQGSEATYESGFVIDKFPISRPNLTFSTLTVSNMSPEDSSIYLCSGSLPGGRANIQYFGAGTRLSVL.

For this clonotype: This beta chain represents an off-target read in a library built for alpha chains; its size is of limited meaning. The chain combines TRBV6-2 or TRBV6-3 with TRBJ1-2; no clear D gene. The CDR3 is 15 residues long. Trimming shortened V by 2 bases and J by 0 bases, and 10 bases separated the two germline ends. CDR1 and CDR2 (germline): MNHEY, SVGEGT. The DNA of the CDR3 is TGTGCCAGCAGTTACAGGCTGAGAGCTAACTATGGCTACACCTTC. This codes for CASSYRLRANYGYTF.

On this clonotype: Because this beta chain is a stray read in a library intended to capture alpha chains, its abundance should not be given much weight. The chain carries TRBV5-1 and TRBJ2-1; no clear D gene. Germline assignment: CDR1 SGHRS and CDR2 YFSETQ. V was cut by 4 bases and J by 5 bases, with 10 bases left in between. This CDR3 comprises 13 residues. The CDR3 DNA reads TGCGCCAGCAGCCCCAAGATTCACAATGAGCAGTTCTTC. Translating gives CASSPKIHNEQFF.

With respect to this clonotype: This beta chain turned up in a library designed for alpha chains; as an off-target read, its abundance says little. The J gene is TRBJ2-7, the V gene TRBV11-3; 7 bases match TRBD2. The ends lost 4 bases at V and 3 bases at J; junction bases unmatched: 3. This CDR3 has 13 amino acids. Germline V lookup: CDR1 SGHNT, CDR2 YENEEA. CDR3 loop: CASSSGEGYEQYF. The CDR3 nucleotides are TGTGCCAGCAGCTCCGGGGAGGGCTACGAGCAGTACTTC.